These T cell receptor beta chains were read from a single sample in a study of OX40 agonist ivuxolimab in advanced cancers. Generated by immunoSEQ multiplex PCR, the TCRdb table keeps only in-frame clones and is missing some. Altogether more than 80,000 clones are present, about 83% being singletons, with the ten largest covering under 2%. The starting material was CD4+ or CD8+ T cells sorted from blood, obtained in a trial of the OX40 agonist ivuxolimab. All receptors derive from an adult with an advanced solid tumor such as melanoma, head and neck, liver or kidney cancer. Each CDR3 is given with its conserved first and last residue.

TRBV9	15	TRBJ2-3	CASSVDAGSTDTQYF
TRBV11-2	14	TRBJ2-1	CASSLDRRVDEQFF
TRBV5-6	13	TRBJ2-1	CASSLSPGDEQFF
TRBV7-2	17	TRBJ2-7	CASSLAGGRLSSYEQYF
TRBV7-3	13	TRBJ2-2	CASSLSRTGELFF
TRBV6-6	15	TRBJ2-3	CASRHPGEPTDTQYF
TRBV7-9	11	TRBJ2-7	CASSQQGAQYF
TRBV2	15	TRBJ2-3	CASSPSGLSTDTQYF
TRBV28	14	TRBJ2-1	CASSFQRVYNEQFF
TRBV19	15	TRBJ1-2	CASSIDPETGDGYTF
TRBV7-2	14	TRBJ2-7	CASSPSGHSYEQYF
TRBV10-3	14	TRBJ2-1	CAISRDGTYNEQFF
TRBV5-5	13	TRBJ1-5	CASSRDLNQPQHF
TRBV11-2	14	TRBJ2-3	CASSLGPSTDTQYF